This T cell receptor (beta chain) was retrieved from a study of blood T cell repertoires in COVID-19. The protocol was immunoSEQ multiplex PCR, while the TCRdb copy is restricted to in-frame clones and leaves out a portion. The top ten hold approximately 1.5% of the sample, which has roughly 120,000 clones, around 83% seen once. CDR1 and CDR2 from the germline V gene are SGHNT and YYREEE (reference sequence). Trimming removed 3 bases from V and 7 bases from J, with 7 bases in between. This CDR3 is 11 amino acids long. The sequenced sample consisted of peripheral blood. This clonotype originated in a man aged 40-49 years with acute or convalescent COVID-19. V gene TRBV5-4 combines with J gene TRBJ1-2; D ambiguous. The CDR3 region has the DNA TGTGCCAGCAGCTCTCTCTCTGGCTACACCTTC. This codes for CASSSLSGYTF.